Below, 18 T cell receptor beta chains from the same sample are listed, as sequenced in a study of beta chain features in type 1 diabetes. Every isolated RNA sample was fully reverse transcribed, so sequencing captured expressed TCRB transcripts. The data were produced by immunoSEQ multiplex PCR, yet TCRdb's version contains in-frame clones alone and is incomplete. The sample shows 450,000 to 600,000 clones, approximately 30% of them seen only once. The sequenced material came from naive CD4+ T cells from blood. Receptors originate from a man aged 18 to 35 in good health.

In this sample, this clone turned up a few times. Other DNA sequences in the sample encode the same CDR3. The rearrangement links TRBV29-1 to TRBJ2-3; D not resolved. The CDR3 loop spans 12 amino acids. Germline V gene sequence: CDR1 SQVTM, CDR2 ANQGSEA. V was cut by 2 bases and J by 1 base, with 4 bases left in between. Here the CDR3 reads CSVERGTDTQYF. CDR3 nucleotides: TGCAGCGTTGAAAGGGGCACAGATACGCAGTATTTT.

The V gene is TRBV10-3, the J gene TRBJ1-5; weak D call: TRBD1 (6 bases). Germline V gives CDR1 ENHRY, CDR2 SYGVKD. This CDR3 region has 13 residues. V shed 8 bases and J shed 0 bases, with 8 bases lying between them. The CDR3, as DNA: TGTGCCATCCAGGGGAGTAGCAATCAGCCCCAGCATTTT. This codes for CAIQGSSNQPQHF.

The table lists this clone with a few counts. This chain joins TRBV9 and TRBJ2-1, with D uncertain. The V end was cut by 4 bases, the J end by 9 bases, with 8 bases between. The CDR3 is made up of 11 amino acids. Germline CDR1 is SGDLS and CDR2 is YYNGEE. CDR3 protein: CASSPSVEQFF. The CDR3 region has the DNA TGTGCCAGCAGCCCCAGCGTTGAGCAGTTCTTC. The whole variable domain, filled in from reference TRBV9 and TRBJ2-1, reads DSGVTQTPKHLITATGQRVTLRCSPRSGDLSVYWYQQSLDQGLQFLIQYYNGEERAKGNILERFSAQQFPDLHSELNLSSLELGDSALYFCASSPSVEQFFGPGTRLTVL.

This clone was detected a few times. The chain employs TRBV5-1 and TRBJ2-7; 14 bases align to TRBD2. The V and J ends lost 4 bases and 6 bases, in that order; junction bases with no gene match: 3. CDR1 SGHRS and CDR2 YFSETQ come from the germline V gene. The CDR3 sequence is 14 residues long. CDR3 nucleotide sequence: TGCGCCAGCAGCAAAGGGACTAGCGGGAGCGAGCAGTACTTC. Amino acid sequence: CASSKGTSGSEQYF.

The rearrangement links TRBV11-3 to TRBJ2-5; TRBD2 agrees at 8 bases. V dropped 5 bases and J dropped 4; count of bases not matched to a gene: 9. Germline V gene sequence: CDR1 SGHNT, CDR2 YENEEA. The CDR3 totals 15 residues. Written as DNA, the CDR3 is TGTGCCAGCAGCCACAAAGCGGGAGTGGGAGAGACCCAGTACTTC. Amino acid sequence: CASSHKAGVGETQYF.

V and J are TRBV4-1 and TRBJ1-2; D gene unclear. There are 15 residues in the CDR3. Per the germline V gene, CDR1 is MGHRA and CDR2 is YSYEKL. Trimming left V 3 bases short and J 7 bases short, with 18 bases between. The CDR3 spells CASSHPAQAWGGYTF. The CDR3 DNA reads TGCGCCAGCAGCCACCCGGCGCAGGCCTGGGGTGGCTACACCTTC.

This clone occurred a few times. The chain joins TRBV10-3 to TRBJ2-5, with 9 bases fitting TRBD1. The germline gives CDR1 ENHRY, CDR2 SYGVKD. After removal of 6 bases from V and 4 bases from J, the junction contained 6 bases not matched to a gene. There are 14 residues in the CDR3. The CDR3 nucleotides are TGTGCCATCAGGGATGGGACAGGGATAGAGACCCAGTACTTC. It encodes CAIRDGTGIETQYF.

The chain is built from TRBV29-1 and TRBJ2-5, with 8 bases lining up with TRBD2. The junction had 4 bases not matched to a gene; V was cut back by 7 bases and J by 3 bases. The CDR3 is made up of 12 amino acids. Germline V gene lookup returns CDR1 SQVTM and CDR2 ANQGSEA. The CDR3 DNA follows: TGCAGCGGTCGACTAGCGAAAGAGACCCAGTACTTC. This codes for CSGRLAKETQYF.

This clone was detected only a few times. This chain links TRBV18 with TRBJ2-1; possibly TRBD1 for D (7 bases). This CDR3 has 15 residues. From germline, CDR1 is KGHSH and CDR2 LQKENI. V was shortened by 3 bases and J by 2 bases, with 11 bases between the two germline ends. The chain's CDR3 is CASSPQGGTYNEQFF. The CDR3 DNA reads TGTGCCAGCTCACCTCAGGGGGGCACCTACAATGAGCAGTTCTTC.

The chain employs TRBV15 and TRBJ2-2; 16 bases agree with TRBD2. The germline CDR1 and CDR2 sequences are LNHNV and YYDKDF (reference sequence). The junction had 10 bases not matched to a gene; V was cut back by 5 bases and J by 7 bases. This CDR3 has 18 residues. The CDR3 coding sequence is TGTGCCACCAGCGACGGGACTAGCGGGAGGGCCGACATCGGGGAGCTGTTTTTT. Translated, it gives CATSDGTSGRADIGELFF.

In its sample, this clone was seen a few times. This rearrangement joins TRBV7-9 to TRBJ2-3, with 7 bases lining up with TRBD1. Germline V CDR1 and CDR2: SEHNR, FQNEAQ (reference sequence). The CDR3 has 13 amino acids. The J segment lost 8 bases and the V segment lost 5 bases, leaving 7 bases of the junction unmatched. CDR3: CASSGYRGGTQYF. DNA for the CDR3: TGTGCCAGCAGCGGGTACAGGGGTGGTACGCAGTATTTT.

The chain uses TRBV9 and TRBJ2-7; 7 nucleotides agree with TRBD1. Germline CDR1 reads SGDLS; CDR2 reads YYNGEE. V was clipped by 3 bases and J by 2 bases; unmatched bases: 11. This CDR3 region has 16 residues. The CDR3 nucleotides read TGTGCCAGCAGCGCACTCCCGGGACAGTTGACCTACGAGCAGTACTTC. Protein product: CASSALPGQLTYEQYF.

In its sample, this clone was seen a few times. This chain links TRBV30 with TRBJ1-2, with a tentative D call TRBD1 (5 bases). Germline loops: CDR1 GTSNPN, CDR2 SVGIG (reference sequence). The CDR3 has 15 amino acids. Trimming removed 3 bases at V and 1 base at J, with 15 bases between. DNA of the CDR3: TGTGCCTGGAGCCGGGGGAAGAGTGTTAACTATGGCTACACCTTC. It specifies CAWSRGKSVNYGYTF.

The genes are TRBV6-6 and TRBJ1-1; 9 bases match TRBD1. Germline trimming cut 5 bases from V and 1 base from J; bases unmatched to any gene: 2. CDR3 size: 14 residues. Germline V CDR1 and CDR2: MNHNY, SVGAGI (reference sequence). The CDR3 spells CASSQGQGNTEAFF. The CDR3, as DNA: TGTGCCAGCAGTCAGGGACAGGGGAACACTGAAGCTTTCTTT.

The chain combines TRBV7-9 with TRBJ1-3; possible D gene TRBD1, 6 bases. CDR3 length: 14 amino acids. Germline CDR1 reads SEHNR; CDR2 reads FQNEAQ (reference sequence). V lost 5 bases and J 4 bases, leaving 12 bases between the germline ends. CDR3 DNA sequence: TGTGCCAGCAGCGCCCGGACAGCCGGAAACACCATATATTTT. Its protein is CASSARTAGNTIYF. The full variable domain, its missing parts supplied by reference TRBV7-9 and TRBJ1-3, is DTGVSQNPRHKITKRGQNVTFRCDPISEHNRLYWYRQTLGQGPEFLTYFQNEAQLEKSRLLSDRFSAERPKGSFSTLEIQRTEQGDSAMYLCASSARTAGNTIYFGEGSWLTVV.

The V call is TRBV29-1, the J call TRBJ1-3; maybe TRBD1 (5 bases). Germline values: CDR1 SQVTM, CDR2 ANQGSEA. The CDR3 has 15 residues. The V end lost 4 bases, the J end lost 0 bases, and 13 bases lay between the germline ends. In DNA, the CDR3 is TGCAGCGTTGCCTCGGGGGTCAGCTCTGGAAACACCATATATTTT. It codes for CSVASGVSSGNTIYF.

CDR3 DNA sequence: TGCGCCAGCAGCCAAGTTTTGCGCGGAGCTTACTACGAGCAGTACTTC. Translated, it gives CASSQVLRGAYYEQYF. This chain connects TRBV4-1 to TRBJ2-7; no reliable D call. Germline V CDR1 and CDR2: MGHRA, YSYEKL. The V end was cut by 1 base, the J end by 3 bases, with 16 bases between. This CDR3 is 16 amino acids long.

The V gene is TRBV7-3, the J gene TRBJ2-2; TRBD1 agrees at 8 bases. The CDR3 is made up of 15 amino acids. J lost 5 bases, V lost 4 bases, and 6 bases had no gene match. Germline V gene data show CDR1 as SGHTA and CDR2 as FQGTGA. The CDR3 reads CASSSPDRGTGELFF. CDR3 nucleotides: TGTGCCAGCAGCTCCCCCGACAGGGGAACCGGGGAGCTGTTTTTT.